The following is a T cell receptor (beta chain) sequence with its context. It has no known antigen specificity. Per-base quality was not reported, and no clone a single base away is much larger than it. Relative to germline, V is missing 7 bases and J is missing 4 bases, with 6 bases of the junction outside any gene match. The CDR3 contains 13 residues, cysteine and phenylalanine counted. This entry keeps only the CDR3 DNA: 39 bases, framed from base 1. Sequences PRHDT (CDR1) and FYEKMQ (CDR2) are obtained from the germline V gene (reference sequence). Genomic DNA was extracted from sorted cells for sequencing of the TCRbeta CDR3 region. TCRbeta CDR3 regions were sequenced using the immunoSEQ Assay. The clones in this table, taken by TCRdb from immuneACCESS, are in-frame only. Not every clone is retained; where verified, under half of the shortfall comes from an unresolved V gene, and the cause of the rest is unknown. The sample table contains 15,000 to 20,000 clones; only one count was recorded for about two thirds of them. The ten top clones hold roughly 24% of the sample.

The data stem from a study of OX40 agonist ivuxolimab in advanced cancers. Concerning the study at large: Ivuxolimab was a fully human IgG2 agonistic monoclonal antibody targeting the costimulatory receptor OX40 (CD134). Intravenous ivuxolimab was administered to patients every 2 weeks at six dose levels: 0.01, 0.1, 0.3, 1.5, 3 and 10 mg/kg. Among the roughly 52 dose-escalation patients, around 20 had hepatocellular carcinoma, around 15 melanoma, 9 renal cell carcinoma and 9 head and neck cancer. The dose-escalation cohort was roughly 83% male with a mean age of around 62 years, ranging from roughly 20 to 80. Prior anti-PD-1, anti-PD-L1 or anti-CTLA-4 therapy was permitted, and checkpoint inhibitors had been received by less than 45% of dose-escalation patients. Partial responses were achieved by three dose-escalation patients, of whom one had hepatocellular carcinoma and two had cutaneous melanoma. Peripheral TCRbeta sequencing was intended to test whether TCR sequence diversity was altered and clonal T-cell expansion was caused by ivuxolimab. The paper covers the monotherapy dose-escalation part of the phase I ivuxolimab trial, which included N of about 56 patients.

On the study overall, not on this receptor specifically: In the 0.1-3.0 mg/kg groups, partial responders had among the lowest normalized peripheral clonal expansion, particularly in CD8+ T cells. After ivuxolimab, expanded clones were on average more numerous among CD8+ T cells than among CD4+ T cells. Low levels of normalized T-cell clonal expansion were also seen in some patients who did not respond. At doses of 0.1 to 3.0 mg/kg, clonal expansion of both CD4+ and CD8+ blood T cells was observed from baseline to week 6. The antigen specificity of the peripheral T cells that underwent clonal expansion was not determined.

The trial excluded patients who had a history of autoimmune disease or who were on systemic immunosuppression. Peripheral blood for TCR sequencing was collected from all dose cohorts at baseline, on cycle 4 day 1, and on cycle 7 day 1. Samples were obtained from an open-label, multicenter, first-in-human phase I dose-escalation trial of ivuxolimab. Adults with locally advanced or metastatic melanoma, renal cell, hepatocellular, or head and neck squamous cell carcinoma were enrolled in the trial. Before TCR sequencing, CD4+ T cells and CD8+ T cells from peripheral blood were sorted into separate populations.

In this chain, TRBV13 is recombined with TRBJ2-7, with 8 middle bases fitting TRBD2. Sequences were derived from CD4+ or CD8+ T cells sorted from blood, sampled in a trial of the OX40 agonist ivuxolimab. The receptor's source is an adult with an advanced solid tumor such as melanoma, head and neck, liver or kidney cancer. The DNA sequence is as follows: TGTGCCAGCACCGAGCAGCGGGGGTACGAGCAGTACTTC. Translated, it gives CASTEQRGYEQYF.